This TCR beta chain was observed in a study of PD-L1 blockade in urothelial cancer. Measured with immunoSEQ multiplex PCR; TCRdb has only the in-frame clones, and not every one. The table includes 17,000 or so clones, roughly 90% detected once. The ends lost 3 bases at V and 8 bases at J; junction bases unmatched: 2. The CDR3 has 12 residues. Germline CDR1 SGHNT, CDR2 YYREEE (reference sequence). The chain carries TRBV5-4 and TRBJ1-2, with 9 nucleotides matching TRBD1. The source was PBMCs, collected around atezolizumab (anti-PD-L1) treatment. The TCR sequence derives from a man aged 50 to 59 with urothelial cancer. This CDR3 is CASSWTGVGYTF. The DNA of the CDR3 is TGTGCCAGCAGCTGGACAGGGGTGGGCTACACCTTC.